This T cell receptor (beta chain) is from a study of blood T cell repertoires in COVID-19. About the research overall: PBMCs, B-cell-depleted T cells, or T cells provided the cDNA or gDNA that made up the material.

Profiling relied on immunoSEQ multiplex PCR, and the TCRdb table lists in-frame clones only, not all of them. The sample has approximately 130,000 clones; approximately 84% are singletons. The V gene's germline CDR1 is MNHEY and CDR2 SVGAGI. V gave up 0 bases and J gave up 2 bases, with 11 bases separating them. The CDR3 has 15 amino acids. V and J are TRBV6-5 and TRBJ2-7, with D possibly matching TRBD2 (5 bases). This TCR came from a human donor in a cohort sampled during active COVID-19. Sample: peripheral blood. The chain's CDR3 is CASSYSRVATYEQYF. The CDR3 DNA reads TGTGCCAGCAGTTACTCGAGGGTGGCTACCTACGAGCAGTACTTC.